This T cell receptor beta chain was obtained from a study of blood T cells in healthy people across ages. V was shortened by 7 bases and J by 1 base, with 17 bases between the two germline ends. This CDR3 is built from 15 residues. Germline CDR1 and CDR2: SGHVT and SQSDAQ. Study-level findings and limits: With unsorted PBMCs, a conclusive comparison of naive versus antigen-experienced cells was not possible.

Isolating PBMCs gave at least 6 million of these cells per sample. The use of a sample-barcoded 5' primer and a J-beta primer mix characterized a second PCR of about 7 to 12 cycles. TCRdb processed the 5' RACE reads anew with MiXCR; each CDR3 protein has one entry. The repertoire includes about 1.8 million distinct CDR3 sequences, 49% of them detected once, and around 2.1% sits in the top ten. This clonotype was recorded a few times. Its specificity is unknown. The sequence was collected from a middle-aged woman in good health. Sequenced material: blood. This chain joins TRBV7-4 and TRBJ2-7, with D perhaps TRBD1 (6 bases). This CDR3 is CASNFRWGPSYEQYF. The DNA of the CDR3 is TGTGCCAGCAACTTCCGGTGGGGGCCTTCCTACGAGCAGTACTTC.